The source of this T cell receptor beta chain is a study of CD8 T cells in ankylosing spondylitis. Study results and caveats: Within ankylosing spondylitis blood, a TCR beta motif made up of several highly homologous variants appeared to be characteristic.

Scientists made TCR beta libraries using quantitative 5'-RACE with molecular barcodes. In TCRdb, the 5' RACE reads were re-called with MiXCR into one record per CDR3 protein. Among approximately 550,000 distinct CDR3 sequences listed, roughly 12% were seen once. A note on this clonotype: The antigen remains undetermined.

The sequence derives from a male donor with ankylosing spondylitis. Sequencing was done on a sample of blood, either unsorted or a sorted T cell fraction (not recorded which).

CDR3 protein: CASSLERSGLEQYF. CDR3 nucleotide sequence: TGTGCCAGCAGCTTAGAAAGGTCAGGGCTCGAGCAGTACTTC. The rearrangement joins TRBV7-9 to TRBJ2-7, with D possibly matching TRBD1 (5 bases). CDR3 size: 14 residues. Per germline, CDR1 SEHNR and CDR2 FQNEAQ (reference sequence). Trimming shortened V by 1 base and J by 6 bases, and 13 bases separated the two germline ends.